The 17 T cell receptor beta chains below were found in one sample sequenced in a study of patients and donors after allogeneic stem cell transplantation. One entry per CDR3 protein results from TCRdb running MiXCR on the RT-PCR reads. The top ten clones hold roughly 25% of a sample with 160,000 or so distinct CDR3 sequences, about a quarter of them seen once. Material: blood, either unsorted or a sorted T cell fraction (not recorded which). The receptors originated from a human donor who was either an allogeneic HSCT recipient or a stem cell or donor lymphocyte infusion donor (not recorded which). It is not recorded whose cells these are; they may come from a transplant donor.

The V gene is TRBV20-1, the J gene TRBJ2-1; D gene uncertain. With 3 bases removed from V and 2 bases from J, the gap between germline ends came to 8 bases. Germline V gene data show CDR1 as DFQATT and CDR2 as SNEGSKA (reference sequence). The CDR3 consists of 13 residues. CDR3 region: CSASPRTYNEQFF. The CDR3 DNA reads TGCAGTGCTAGCCCAAGGACCTACAATGAGCAGTTCTTC.

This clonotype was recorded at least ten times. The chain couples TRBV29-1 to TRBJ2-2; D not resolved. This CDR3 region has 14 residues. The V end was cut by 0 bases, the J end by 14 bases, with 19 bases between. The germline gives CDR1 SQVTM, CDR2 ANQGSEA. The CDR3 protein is CSVEEGNFRTSLFF. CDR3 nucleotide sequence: TGCAGCGTTGAAGAAGGGAATTTCCGGACCTCACTGTTTTTT.

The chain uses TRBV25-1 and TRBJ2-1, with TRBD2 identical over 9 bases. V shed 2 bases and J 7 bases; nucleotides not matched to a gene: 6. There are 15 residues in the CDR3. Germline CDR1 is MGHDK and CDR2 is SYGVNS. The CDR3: CASSEPGLAGNEQFF. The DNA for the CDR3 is TGTGCCAGCAGTGAACCCGGTCTAGCGGGAAATGAGCAGTTCTTC.

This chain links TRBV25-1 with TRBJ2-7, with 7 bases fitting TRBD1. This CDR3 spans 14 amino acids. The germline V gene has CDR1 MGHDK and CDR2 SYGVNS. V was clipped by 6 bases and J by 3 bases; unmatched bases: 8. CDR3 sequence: CASRRTGALYEQYF. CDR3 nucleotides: TGTGCCAGCAGAAGGACAGGAGCCCTCTACGAGCAGTACTTC.

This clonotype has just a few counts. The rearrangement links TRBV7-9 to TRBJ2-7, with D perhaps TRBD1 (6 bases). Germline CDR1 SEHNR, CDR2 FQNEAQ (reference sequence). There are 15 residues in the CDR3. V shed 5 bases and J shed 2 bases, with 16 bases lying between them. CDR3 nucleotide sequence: TGTGCCAGCAGCGGGACACGAACTCCCCCCTACGAGCAGTACTTC. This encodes CASSGTRTPPYEQYF.

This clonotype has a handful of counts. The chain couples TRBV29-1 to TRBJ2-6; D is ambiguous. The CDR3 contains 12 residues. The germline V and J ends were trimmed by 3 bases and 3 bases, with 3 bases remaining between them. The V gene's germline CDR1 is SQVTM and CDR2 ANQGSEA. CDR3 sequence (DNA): TGCAGCGTTGAGGGTGGGGCCAACGTCCTGACTTTC. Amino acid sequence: CSVEGGANVLTF.

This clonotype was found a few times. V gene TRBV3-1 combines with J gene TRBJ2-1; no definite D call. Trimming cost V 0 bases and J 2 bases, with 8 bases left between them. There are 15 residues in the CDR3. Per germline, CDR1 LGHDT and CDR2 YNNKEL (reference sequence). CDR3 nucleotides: TGTGCCAGCAGCCAAGATTGGGGAACCTACAATGAGCAGTTCTTC. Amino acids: CASSQDWGTYNEQFF.

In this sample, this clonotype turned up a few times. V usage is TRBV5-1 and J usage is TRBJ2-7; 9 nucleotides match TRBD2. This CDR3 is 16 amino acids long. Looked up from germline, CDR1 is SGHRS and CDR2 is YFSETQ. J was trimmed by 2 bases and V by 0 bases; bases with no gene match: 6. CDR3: CASSLGASGAAYEQYF. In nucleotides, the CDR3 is TGCGCCAGCAGCTTGGGGGCTAGCGGGGCTGCCTACGAGCAGTACTTC.

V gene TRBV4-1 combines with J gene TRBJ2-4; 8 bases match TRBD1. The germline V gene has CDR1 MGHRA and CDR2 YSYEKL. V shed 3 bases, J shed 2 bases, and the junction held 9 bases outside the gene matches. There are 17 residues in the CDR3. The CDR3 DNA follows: TGCGCCAGCAGCCATTTGGGACAGGTTCTAACCAAAAACATTCAGTACTTC. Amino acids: CASSHLGQVLTKNIQYF.

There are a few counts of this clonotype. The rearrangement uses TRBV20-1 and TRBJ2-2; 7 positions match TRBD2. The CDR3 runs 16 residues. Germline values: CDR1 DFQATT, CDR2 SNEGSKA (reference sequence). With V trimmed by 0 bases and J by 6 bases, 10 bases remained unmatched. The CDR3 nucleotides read TGCAGTGCTAGAGATCCCCGCGGGCGGGAGTCCGGGGAGCTGTTTTTT. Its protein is CSARDPRGRESGELFF.

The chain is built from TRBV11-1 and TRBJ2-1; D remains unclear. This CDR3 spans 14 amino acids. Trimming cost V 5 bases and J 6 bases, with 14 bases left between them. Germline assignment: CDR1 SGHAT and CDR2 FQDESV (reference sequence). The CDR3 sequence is CASSTSVLVNEQFF. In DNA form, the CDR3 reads TGTGCCAGCAGCACTTCGGTTCTAGTCAATGAGCAGTTCTTC.

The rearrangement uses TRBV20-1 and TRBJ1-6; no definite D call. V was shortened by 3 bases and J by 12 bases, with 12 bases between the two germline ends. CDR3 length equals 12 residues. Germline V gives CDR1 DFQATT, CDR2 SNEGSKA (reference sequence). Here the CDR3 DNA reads TGCAGTGCTAGGACCCCCAATGGACCCCTCCACTTT. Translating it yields CSARTPNGPLHF.

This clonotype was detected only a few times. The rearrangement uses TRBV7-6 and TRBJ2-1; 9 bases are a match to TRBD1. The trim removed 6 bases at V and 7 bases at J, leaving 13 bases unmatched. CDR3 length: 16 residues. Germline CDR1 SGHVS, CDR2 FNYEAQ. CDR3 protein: CASRFTPGQGGNEQFF. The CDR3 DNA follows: TGTGCCAGCAGGTTCACCCCGGGACAGGGAGGGAATGAGCAGTTCTTC. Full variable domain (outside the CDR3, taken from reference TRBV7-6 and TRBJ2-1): GAGVSQSPRYKVTKRGQDVALRCDPISGHVSLYWYRQALGQGPEFLTYFNYEAQQDKSGLPNDRFSAERPEGSISTLTIQRTEQRDSAMYRCASRFTPGQGGNEQFFGPGTRLTVL.

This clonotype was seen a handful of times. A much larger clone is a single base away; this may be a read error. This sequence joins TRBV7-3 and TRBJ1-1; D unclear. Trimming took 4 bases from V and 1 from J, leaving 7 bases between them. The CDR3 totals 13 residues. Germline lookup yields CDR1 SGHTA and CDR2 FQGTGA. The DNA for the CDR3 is TGTGCCAGCAGCTCCGACAAGAACACTGAAGCTTTCTTT. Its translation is CASSSDKNTEAFF.

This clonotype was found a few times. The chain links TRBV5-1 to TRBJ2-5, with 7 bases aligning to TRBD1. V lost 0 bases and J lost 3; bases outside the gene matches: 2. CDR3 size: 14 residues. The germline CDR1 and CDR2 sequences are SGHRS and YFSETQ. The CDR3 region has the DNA TGCGCCAGCAGCTTGGCCGGGACAGAAGAGACCCAGTACTTC. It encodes CASSLAGTEETQYF.

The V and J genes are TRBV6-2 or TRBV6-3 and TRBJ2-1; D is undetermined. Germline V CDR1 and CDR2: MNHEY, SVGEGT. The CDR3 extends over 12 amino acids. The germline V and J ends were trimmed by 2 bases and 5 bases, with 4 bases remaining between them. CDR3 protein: CASSYPNNEQFF. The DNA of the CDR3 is TGTGCCAGCAGTTACCCTAACAATGAGCAGTTCTTC.

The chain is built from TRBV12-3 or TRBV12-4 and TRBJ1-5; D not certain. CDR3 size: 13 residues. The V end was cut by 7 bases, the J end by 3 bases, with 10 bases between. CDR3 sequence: CASMGQYNQPQHF. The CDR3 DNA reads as TGTGCCAGCATGGGCCAGTACAATCAGCCCCAGCATTTT.